The present T cell receptor (beta chain) was sequenced within a study of shared clonotypes between healthy human individuals. General observations from the study: Non-shared clonotypes had lower generation probabilities than those shared by all four donors. Shared across a few donors were around 5% of the naive CD4 clonotypes.

Details on this clone: Its antigen is unknown.

Using immunoSEQ multiplex PCR, the repertoire was profiled, and TCRdb retains in-frame clones only, with some absent. Among around 330,000 clones listed, around 74% were seen once. This CDR3 has 13 amino acids. Trimming left V 2 bases short and J 2 bases short, with 5 bases between. Germline CDR1 and CDR2: LGHNT and FRNRAP. This receptor was obtained from a man under 40 in good health. The V call is TRBV12-5, the J call TRBJ2-3; no clear D. The material sequenced was memory CD4+ T cells sorted from blood. Subset in this sample: CD45RA-negative fraction. CDR3 DNA: TGTGCTAGTGGTTTGTCCTACACAGATACGCAGTATTTT. Its translation: CASGLSYTDTQYF. Complete variable domain (other parts from reference TRBV12-5 and TRBJ2-3): DARVTQTPRHKVTEMGQEVTMRCQPILGHNTVFWYRQTMMQGLELLAYFRNRAPLDDSGMPKDRFSAEMPDATLATLKIQPSEPRDSAVYFCASGLSYTDTQYFGPGTRLTVL.